This T cell receptor (beta chain) emerged from a study of blood T cell repertoires in COVID-19. Original processing methods: Scientists estimated how many nucleated cells there were by amplifying reference gene primers. Clones were read by immunoSEQ multiplex PCR, and TCRdb kept only the in-frame ones, dropping some. The V and J calls and clone size were taken over from that table, and D and trimming were inferred from the DNA. The sample holds roughly 180,000 clones; less than 85% are singletons and the top ten take around 4.3%. V shed 2 bases and J shed 7 bases, with 13 bases lying between them. Per the germline V gene, CDR1 is SGHDT and CDR2 is YYEEEE. This CDR3 has 14 amino acids. The study recruited people aged about 18 to 90 years across 20 to 30 US areas. Which cohort a participant joined came from the clinical history participants gave.

The clonotype comes from a woman aged 45-60 years who had recovered from COVID-19. V and J are TRBV5-6 and TRBJ1-5, with D unresolved. Sequenced material: PBMCs or T cells enriched from blood (not recorded which). The CDR3 coding sequence is TGTGCCAGCAGCTTTCTCGGACTCGGGCAGCCCCAGCATTTT. It is translated as CASSFLGLGQPQHF.